This passage covers 26 T cell receptor beta chains from one sample sequenced in a study of shared clonotypes between healthy human individuals. Sequencing used immunoSEQ multiplex PCR; TCRdb keeps in-frame clones, though not all of them. The table has some 650,000 clones, roughly 97% seen once. Sequenced input: naive CD4+ T cells sorted from blood. This sample's subset: CD45RA+ positively selected. These receptors were obtained from a woman in her twenties or thirties in good health.

The chain employs TRBV5-1 and TRBJ2-3, with TRBD1 identical over 8 bases. Germline V gene sequence: CDR1 SGHRS, CDR2 YFSETQ. The CDR3 is made up of 16 amino acids. V dropped 4 bases and J dropped 0; count of bases not matched to a gene: 7. CDR3 nucleotide sequence: TGCGCCAGCAGCGAAAAGGGACAGGAGAGCACAGATACGCAGTATTTT. Translating it yields CASSEKGQESTDTQYF.

The rearrangement uses TRBV27 and TRBJ1-4, with D uncertain. V was clipped by 6 bases and J by 0 bases, with 11 bases between them. The length of the CDR3 is 15 residues. CDR1 and CDR2 from the germline V gene are MNHEY and SMNVEV (reference sequence). The CDR3 protein is CASRVTAATNEKLFF. The CDR3, as DNA: TGTGCCAGCAGGGTAACAGCTGCAACTAATGAAAAACTGTTTTTT.

This clone was seen only once. The chain couples TRBV7-9 to TRBJ1-6, with D maybe TRBD1 (5 bases). Germline CDR1 and CDR2: SEHNR and FQNEAQ (reference sequence). V lost 0 bases, J lost 7 bases, and 13 bases lay in between. This CDR3 has 16 amino acids. For the CDR3, the DNA is TGTGCCAGCAGCTTAGCGCGGGTCGGGGGGAATTCACCCCTCCACTTT. Translation: CASSLARVGGNSPLHF.

The V and J genes are TRBV5-8 and TRBJ2-3, with 14 nucleotides matching TRBD2. In germline, CDR1 is SGHTS, CDR2 YDEGEE. Trimming removed 4 bases from V and 5 bases from J; junction bases left unmatched: 3. The CDR3 is 15 residues long. The CDR3 bases are TGTGCCAGCAGCCCGGGACTAGCGGGAGTAGATACGCAGTATTTT. It codes for CASSPGLAGVDTQYF.

The chain joins TRBV5-6 to TRBJ2-1, with 15 bases matching TRBD2. Germline CDR1 and CDR2: SGHDT and YYEEEE. The trim removed 4 bases at V and 10 bases at J, leaving 6 bases unmatched. The CDR3 runs to 15 residues. The CDR3 bases are TGTGCCAGCAGCGTCGGACTAGCGGGAGGGTGGGAGCAGTTCTTC. Amino acids: CASSVGLAGGWEQFF.

The chain uses TRBV19 and TRBJ2-4; 10 bases fit TRBD2. The CDR3 length is 12 residues. Germline-derived CDR1 and CDR2 are LNHDA and SQIVND (reference sequence). The trim removed 7 bases at V and 13 bases at J, leaving 7 bases unmatched. CDR3 bases: TGTGCCAGTACCCCCGGGACTAGCGAACAGTACTTC. Protein sequence: CASTPGTSEQYF.

J is TRBJ1-1 and V is TRBV7-9, with a possible D match to TRBD1 (5 bases). Trimming cost V 0 bases and J 1 base, with 12 bases left between them. Germline V gene data show CDR1 as SEHNR and CDR2 as FQNEAQ (reference sequence). CDR3 length: 16 residues. CDR3 sequence (DNA): TGTGCCAGCAGCTTAGCAAGGGGCGACAAGAACACTGAAGCTTTCTTT. Translated: CASSLARGDKNTEAFF.

The CDR3 protein is CASSLGLAGIGEQFF. The CDR3 DNA follows: TGTGCCAGCAGCTTAGGGCTAGCGGGAATAGGTGAGCAGTTCTTC. The genes are TRBV6-5 and TRBJ2-1; the match to TRBD2 covers 9 bases. This CDR3 comprises 15 residues. The V gene end was trimmed by 6 bases and the J gene end by 9 bases; junction bases not matched to a gene: 12. From germline, CDR1 is MNHEY and CDR2 SVGAGI.

This clone has only one observation. The chain combines TRBV10-1 with TRBJ1-1; D gene uncertain. The CDR3 is made up of 14 amino acids. With 2 bases removed from V and 4 bases from J, the gap between germline ends came to 11 bases. Germline V lookup: CDR1 WNHNN, CDR2 SYGVQD (reference sequence). CDR3 amino acids: CASSEVKGGTEAFF. Written as DNA, the CDR3 is TGCGCCAGCAGTGAGGTTAAGGGTGGCACTGAAGCTTTCTTT.

The rearrangement joins TRBV18 to TRBJ1-1, with D possibly being TRBD1 (6 bases). The CDR3 extends over 16 amino acids. Trimming stripped 3 bases from V and 3 bases from J, with 17 bases between. Germline V gives CDR1 KGHSH, CDR2 LQKENI. DNA of the CDR3: TGTGCCAGCTCACCGGGGGGGCCGGATTTGTACACTGAAGCTTTCTTT. Translation: CASSPGGPDLYTEAFF.

This clone was counted once. V usage is TRBV5-1 and J usage is TRBJ2-3; 12 bases fit TRBD2. Germline V gene sequence: CDR1 SGHRS, CDR2 YFSETQ. CDR3 length: 18 amino acids. Trimming took 4 bases from V and 5 from J; bases not matched to a gene: 14. CDR3 in amino acids: CASSRVGLAGGRGDTQYF. The DNA for the CDR3 is TGCGCCAGCAGCCGAGTTGGGCTAGCGGGAGGGCGGGGAGATACGCAGTATTTT.

V and J are TRBV25-1 and TRBJ2-7; 10 nucleotides align to TRBD1. Unmatched junction bases numbered 3, after V lost 3 bases and J lost 1 base. The CDR3 is 15 residues long. Germline V gene data show CDR1 as MGHDK and CDR2 as SYGVNS. The CDR3 bases are TGTGCCAGCAGTGAGCCGGGACAGGGGTCCTACGAGCAGTACTTC. It is translated as CASSEPGQGSYEQYF.

V is TRBV5-6 and J is TRBJ2-1; D is uncertain. Trimming shortened V by 1 base and J by 1 base, and 15 bases separated the two germline ends. The CDR3 loop spans 17 amino acids. The germline CDR1 and CDR2 sequences are SGHDT and YYEEEE. In nucleotides, the CDR3 is TGTGCCAGCAGCTTGATCGATGCGGTACGGTCCTACAATGAGCAGTTCTTC. Its protein is CASSLIDAVRSYNEQFF.

The chain carries TRBV7-9 and TRBJ2-1; D is unclear. From germline, CDR1 is SEHNR and CDR2 FQNEAQ (reference sequence). The CDR3 length is 14 residues. V lost 5 bases, J lost 8 bases, and 16 bases lay in between. The chain's CDR3 is CASSLRLRGDEQFF. In DNA form, the CDR3 reads TGTGCCAGCAGCCTACGCCTGCGCGGCGATGAGCAGTTCTTC.

This chain connects TRBV29-1 to TRBJ1-5, with D unresolved. Trimming cost V 6 bases and J 0 bases, with 6 bases left between them. The CDR3 is made up of 12 amino acids. Germline lookup yields CDR1 SQVTM and CDR2 ANQGSEA. The CDR3 sequence: CSVGSSNQPQHF. For the CDR3, the DNA is TGCAGCGTGGGGTCTAGCAATCAGCCCCAGCATTTT.

The chain recombines TRBV15 with TRBJ2-7, with D hard to call. The CDR3 spans 17 residues. CDR1 and CDR2 (germline): LNHNV, YYDKDF (reference sequence). Trimming left V 4 bases short and J 4 bases short, with 23 bases between. The CDR3 sequence is CATSTTLAAPKVYEQYF. Here the CDR3 DNA reads TGTGCCACCAGCACCACCCTTGCGGCCCCGAAGGTATACGAGCAGTACTTC. The entire variable domain, with the rest obtained from reference TRBV15 and TRBJ2-7, is as follows: DAMVIQNPRYQVTQFGKPVTLSCSQTLNHNVMYWYQQKSSQAPKLLFHYYDKDFNNEADTPDNFQSRRPNTSFCFLDIRSPGLGDTAMYLCATSTTLAAPKVYEQYFGPGTRLTVT.

The chain links TRBV18 to TRBJ2-1; possibly TRBD1 or TRBD2 for D (6 bases each). The germline gives CDR1 KGHSH, CDR2 LQKENI. Trimming pared 4 bases from V and 8 bases from J, leaving 15 bases between. The CDR3 consists of 14 residues. The CDR3 bases are TGTGCCAGCTCACTGGCGACGGGGGCCGATGAGCAGTTCTTC. Protein: CASSLATGADEQFF.

The V call is TRBV6-5, the J call TRBJ2-7; D is ambiguous. V shed 5 bases and J shed 7 bases, with 21 bases lying between them. The CDR3 spans 15 residues. The germline gives CDR1 MNHEY, CDR2 SVGAGI. The CDR3 loop is CASSRKTPAGREQYF. In nucleotides, the CDR3 is TGTGCCAGCAGTCGCAAGACTCCCGCCGGGCGAGAGCAGTACTTC.

The V and J genes are TRBV7-8 and TRBJ2-1; the D gene is possibly TRBD1 (5 bases). Germline V CDR1 and CDR2: SGHVS, FQNEAQ. Trimming left V 4 bases short and J 9 bases short, with 19 bases between. The CDR3 sequence is 15 residues long. In nucleotides, the CDR3 is TGTGCCAGCAGCTCAGGGCCTCAAGGAGCTAGTGAGCAGTTCTTC. This translates into CASSSGPQGASEQFF.

V gene TRBV30 combines with J gene TRBJ1-6; D gene uncertain. The CDR3 totals 13 residues. The germline V gene encodes CDR1 GTSNPN and CDR2 SVGIG (reference sequence). Trimming took 3 bases from V and 8 from J, leaving 11 bases between them. The CDR3 DNA reads as TGTGCCTGGAGCCCACATCAGGATTCACCCCTCCACTTT. This translates into CAWSPHQDSPLHF.

The CDR3 coding sequence is TGTGCCAGCAGCCTAACGACAGGGTTCTATGGCTACACCTTC. The encoded protein is CASSLTTGFYGYTF. V and J are TRBV28 and TRBJ1-2, with 7 bases fitting TRBD1. The junction had 8 bases not matched to a gene; V was cut back by 6 bases and J by 4 bases. Germline CDR1 and CDR2: MDHEN and SYDVKM. CDR3 length: 14 residues.

This chain uses TRBV19 with TRBJ1-1; TRBD1 matches at 10 bases. The germline V gene encodes CDR1 LNHDA and CDR2 SQIVND (reference sequence). The CDR3 sequence is 15 residues long. V lost 1 base to trimming and J lost 2 bases; unmatched junction nucleotides: 1. The CDR3 loop is CASSIGQGANTEAFF. The DNA for the CDR3 is TGTGCCAGTAGTATAGGACAGGGGGCAAACACTGAAGCTTTCTTT.

This chain uses TRBV27 with TRBJ1-2; no clear D. CDR1 and CDR2 (germline): MNHEY, SMNVEV (reference sequence). CDR3 length: 14 amino acids. V was pared by 5 bases and J by 0 bases, with 10 bases between. The DNA of the CDR3 is TGTGCCAGCAGTCCAGTAGGAGCTAACTATGGCTACACCTTC. It encodes CASSPVGANYGYTF.

V and J are TRBV10-3 and TRBJ2-1, with a weak D call TRBD2 (6 bases). CDR1 ENHRY and CDR2 SYGVKD come from the germline V gene. V was pared by 3 bases and J by 7 bases, with 16 bases between. CDR3 length equals 15 residues. The CDR3 sequence is CAISDLAESGNEQFF. CDR3 in DNA: TGTGCCATCAGTGACCTCGCTGAGAGCGGGAATGAGCAGTTCTTC.

V is TRBV28 and J is TRBJ2-7; 9 bases map to TRBD1. With 7 bases clipped from V and 6 bases from J, the junction kept 13 bases outside the gene matches. The CDR3 is made up of 15 amino acids. Germline CDR1 reads MDHEN; CDR2 reads SYDVKM. In DNA, the CDR3 is TGTGCCAGCACCCTACCGGGACAGGGTAAGGGCGAGCAGTACTTC. Its protein is CASTLPGQGKGEQYF.

This sequence joins TRBV5-1 and TRBJ2-2, with TRBD2 matching 9 bases. J lost 2 bases, V lost 3 bases, and 5 bases had no gene match. CDR1 and CDR2 from the germline V gene are SGHRS and YFSETQ. CDR3 length: 16 amino acids. The DNA for the CDR3 is TGCGCCAGCAGCTCGATAGCGGGAGTTAACACCGGGGAGCTGTTTTTT. It specifies CASSSIAGVNTGELFF.